The entry that follows covers one TCR beta chain sequence. The antigen is unknown. This entry belongs to a study of OX40 agonist ivuxolimab in advanced cancers. Study overall: Patients undergoing dose escalation presented with hepatocellular carcinoma, melanoma, renal cell or head and neck cancer. Among those enrolled, mean age was 60 years (range roughly 23 to 90) and 82.7% were male. Three individuals attained partial responses, comprising one hepatocellular carcinoma case and two cutaneous melanoma cases.

The CDR3 has 16 amino acids. Trimming took off 0 bases at V and 5 bases at J, with 11 bases between the two ends. The germline V gene has CDR1 SEHNR and CDR2 FQNEAQ (reference sequence). Libraries were prepared by immunoSEQ multiplex PCR; TCRdb keeps only in-frame clonotypes and omits some of them. The sample contains about 91,000 clones, approximately 88% of which appear only once. General observations from the study: Expanded peripheral T cell antigen specificity was not determined.

The sequence was collected from an adult with an advanced solid tumor such as melanoma, head and neck, liver or kidney cancer. This specimen consisted of CD4+ or CD8+ T cells sorted from blood, obtained in a trial of the OX40 agonist ivuxolimab. The genes are TRBV7-9 and TRBJ1-6, with D possibly being TRBD1 (6 bases). CDR3 region: CASSLAAGAHNSPLHF. DNA of the CDR3: TGTGCCAGCAGCTTAGCGGCGGGGGCCCATAATTCACCCCTCCACTTT.